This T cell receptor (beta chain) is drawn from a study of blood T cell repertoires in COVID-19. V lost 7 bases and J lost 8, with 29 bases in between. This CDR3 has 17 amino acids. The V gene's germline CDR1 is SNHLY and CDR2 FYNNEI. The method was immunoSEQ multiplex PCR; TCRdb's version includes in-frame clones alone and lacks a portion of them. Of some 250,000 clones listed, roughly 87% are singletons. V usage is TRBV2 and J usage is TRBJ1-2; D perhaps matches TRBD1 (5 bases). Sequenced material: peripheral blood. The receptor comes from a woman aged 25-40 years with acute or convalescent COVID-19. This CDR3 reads CASIGPSSGDSTGGYTF. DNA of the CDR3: TGTGCCAGCATTGGTCCTTCTTCTGGTGACAGTACCGGAGGCTACACCTTC. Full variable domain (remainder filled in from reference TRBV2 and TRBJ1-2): EPEVTQTPSHQVTQMGQEVILRCVPISNHLYFYWYRQILGQKVEFLVSFYNNEISEKSEIFDDQFSVERPDGSNFTLKIRSTKLEDSAMYFCASIGPSSGDSTGGYTFGSGTRLTVV.